A selection of T cell receptor beta chains follows, all from one sample in a study of blood T cell repertoires in COVID-19. TCRdb's copy holds only in-frame clones and misses some; the assay was immunoSEQ multiplex PCR. In the table there are 150,000 to 200,000 clones, more than 65% of which are singletons. Sequencing used PBMCs or T cells enriched from blood (not recorded which). The receptors come from a man aged 45-65 years who had recovered from COVID-19. Both conserved end residues are part of each CDR3. D genes are given only for firm matches. Clone size, where shown, is once, few, many, or a class for clones that have expanded.

CDR3 protein: CASSQETNTLRDTQYF; CDR3 DNA: TGTGCCAGCAGCCAAGAGACAAATACGCTCCGGGATACGCAGTATTTT; J gene: TRBJ2-3; D gene: -; V gene: TRBV4-2; clone size: -
CDR3 protein: CASRTGTTDTQYF; CDR3 DNA: TGTGCCAGCAGAACAGGGACCACAGATACGCAGTATTTT; J gene: TRBJ2-3; D gene: -; V gene: TRBV27; clone size: -
CDR3 protein: CASSLGLAGVEQYF; CDR3 DNA: TGTGCCAGCAGCTTAGGACTAGCGGGAGTTGAGCAGTACTTC; J gene: TRBJ2-7; D gene: TRBD2; V gene: TRBV7-9; clone size: -
CDR3 protein: CASSSLRDSPLHF; CDR3 DNA: TGTGCCAGCAGCTCATTACGGGATTCACCCCTCCACTTT; J gene: TRBJ1-6; D gene: -; V gene: TRBV9; clone size: many
CDR3 protein: CSARPGGEQYF; CDR3 DNA: TGCAGTGCTCGGCCGGGGGGCGAGCAGTACTTC; J gene: TRBJ2-7; D gene: TRBD2; V gene: TRBV20-1; clone size: -
CDR3 protein: CASSQDFRTSAQYF; CDR3 DNA: TGTGCCAGCAGCCAAGATTTCCGGACTAGCGCGCAGTATTTT; J gene: TRBJ2-3; D gene: TRBD2; V gene: TRBV3-1/TRBV3-2; clone size: -
CDR3 protein: CASTPEGATEAFF; CDR3 DNA: TGTGCCAGCACACCCGAGGGGGCCACTGAAGCTTTCTTT; J gene: TRBJ1-1; D gene: TRBD1; V gene: TRBV2; clone size: -
CDR3 protein: CATRGQAAGTQYF; CDR3 DNA: TGTGCCACCAGAGGACAGGCGGCGGGGACCCAGTACTTC; J gene: TRBJ2-5; D gene: TRBD1; V gene: TRBV24-1; clone size: -
CDR3 protein: CASSFAGPKADEQYF; CDR3 DNA: TGTGCCAGCAGCTTCGCCGGCCCGAAGGCGGACGAGCAGTACTTC; J gene: TRBJ2-7; D gene: -; V gene: TRBV5-4; clone size: -
CDR3 protein: CASRAGTTNEKLFF; CDR3 DNA: TGTGCCAGCCGGGCAGGGACAACTAATGAAAAACTGTTTTTT; J gene: TRBJ1-4; D gene: -; V gene: TRBV2; clone size: -
CDR3 protein: CASSPSWGVGEKLFF; CDR3 DNA: TGTGCCAGCAGTCCGAGCTGGGGGGTAGGGGAAAAACTGTTTTTT; J gene: TRBJ1-4; D gene: -; V gene: TRBV27; clone size: few
CDR3 protein: CASSAGVIQYF; CDR3 DNA: TGTGCCAGCAGTGCGGGGGTCATTCAGTACTTC; J gene: TRBJ2-4; D gene: -; V gene: TRBV2; clone size: -
CDR3 protein: CASSQALQGNEQFF; CDR3 DNA: TGTGCCAGCTCGCAAGCCCTACAGGGCAATGAGCAGTTCTTC; J gene: TRBJ2-1; D gene: -; V gene: TRBV18; clone size: few
CDR3 protein: CASSPMGTGGKETQYF; CDR3 DNA: TGTGCCAGCAGCCCAATGGGTACCGGGGGGAAAGAGACCCAGTACTTC; J gene: TRBJ2-5; D gene: TRBD2; V gene: TRBV3-1/TRBV3-2; clone size: -
CDR3 protein: CASSLIQNTGELFF; CDR3 DNA: TGTGCCAGCAGCTTAATTCAAAACACCGGGGAGCTGTTTTTT; J gene: TRBJ2-2; D gene: -; V gene: TRBV7-3; clone size: -
CDR3 protein: CASSPPGAKQPQHF; CDR3 DNA: TGTGCCAGCAGCCCCCCGGGAGCCAAGCAGCCCCAGCATTTT; J gene: TRBJ1-5; D gene: -; V gene: TRBV27; clone size: -
CDR3 protein: CASSLRGLLYNEQFF; CDR3 DNA: TGTGCCAGCAGCCTCAGGGGGCTACTCTACAATGAGCAGTTCTTC; J gene: TRBJ2-1; D gene: TRBD1; V gene: TRBV7-8; clone size: once
CDR3 protein: CASSLGGTTDTQYF; CDR3 DNA: TGTGCCAGCAGTTTGGGGGGGACCACAGATACGCAGTATTTT; J gene: TRBJ2-3; D gene: TRBD2; V gene: TRBV28; clone size: once
CDR3 protein: CASSRDLSTEAFF; CDR3 DNA: TGTGCCAGCAGCCGAGACCTAAGCACTGAAGCTTTCTTT; J gene: TRBJ1-1; D gene: -; V gene: TRBV3-1/TRBV3-2; clone size: few
CDR3 protein: CASSPGAMNTEAFF; CDR3 DNA: TGTGCCAGCAGCCCAGGGGCGATGAACACTGAAGCTTTCTTT; J gene: TRBJ1-1; D gene: -; V gene: TRBV28; clone size: -
CDR3 protein: CASTQGQGLGEQYF; CDR3 DNA: TGTGCCAGCACCCAAGGACAGGGATTGGGCGAGCAGTACTTC; J gene: TRBJ2-7; D gene: TRBD1; V gene: TRBV27; clone size: -
CDR3 protein: CASSPGGAIYEQYF; CDR3 DNA: TGCGCCAGCAGCCCGGGGGGCGCGATATACGAGCAGTACTTC; J gene: TRBJ2-7; D gene: -; V gene: TRBV5-1; clone size: -
CDR3 protein: CASSYRGAFEFF; CDR3 DNA: TGTGCCAGCAGCTATCGGGGGGCGTTTGAGTTCTTC; J gene: TRBJ2-1; D gene: -; V gene: TRBV7-9; clone size: -
CDR3 protein: CASSPRNSAETQYF; CDR3 DNA: TGTGCCAGCTCACCGAGGAATAGCGCTGAGACCCAGTACTTC; J gene: TRBJ2-5; D gene: -; V gene: TRBV18; clone size: -
CDR3 protein: CASSLGLQEKLFF; CDR3 DNA: TGTGCCAGCAGTTTGGGACTGCAAGAAAAACTGTTTTTT; J gene: TRBJ1-4; D gene: -; V gene: TRBV6-5; clone size: -
CDR3 protein: CASSLGVASGGLSYEQYF; CDR3 DNA: TGTGCCAGCAGCTTAGGGGTGGCTAGCGGGGGGTTATCCTACGAGCAGTACTTC; J gene: TRBJ2-7; D gene: TRBD2; V gene: TRBV7-2; clone size: -
CDR3 protein: CASSRSEGRTDTQYF; CDR3 DNA: TGCGCCAGCAGTAGGTCAGAGGGCCGGACGGATACGCAGTATTTT; J gene: TRBJ2-3; D gene: -; V gene: TRBV5-1; clone size: -
CDR3 protein: CASSLATSDYEQYF; CDR3 DNA: TGTGCCAGCAGCCTTGCAACTAGCGATTACGAGCAGTACTTC; J gene: TRBJ2-7; D gene: TRBD2; V gene: TRBV7-9; clone size: -
CDR3 protein: CASNQVLGEKLFF; CDR3 DNA: TGTGCCAGCAACCAAGTACTCGGTGAAAAACTGTTTTTT; J gene: TRBJ1-4; D gene: -; V gene: TRBV11-2; clone size: few
CDR3 protein: CASSFPGLGNTIYF; CDR3 DNA: TGTGCCAGCAGTTTCCCGGGACTCGGAAACACCATATATTTT; J gene: TRBJ1-3; D gene: -; V gene: TRBV6-2/TRBV6-3; clone size: -
CDR3 protein: CASSHGELFF; CDR3 DNA: TGTGCCAGCAGCCACGGGGAGCTGTTTTTT; J gene: TRBJ2-2; D gene: -; V gene: TRBV7-2; clone size: -
CDR3 protein: CASSFDRGLGGELFF; CDR3 DNA: TGTGCCAGCAGCTTCGACAGGGGGCTCGGGGGGGAGCTGTTTTTT; J gene: TRBJ2-2; D gene: TRBD1; V gene: TRBV5-4; clone size: -
CDR3 protein: CASSAGGALNQPQHF; CDR3 DNA: TGCGCCAGCAGCGCGGGAGGTGCTCTCAATCAGCCCCAGCATTTT; J gene: TRBJ1-5; D gene: -; V gene: TRBV5-1; clone size: -
CDR3 protein: CASSPAGRINSPLHF; CDR3 DNA: TGTGCCAGCTCACCTGCGGGACGGATTAATTCACCCCTCCACTTT; J gene: TRBJ1-6; D gene: -; V gene: TRBV18; clone size: once
CDR3 protein: CASSQRSEQFF; CDR3 DNA: TGCGCCAGCAGCCAACGGTCTGAGCAGTTCTTC; J gene: TRBJ2-1; D gene: -; V gene: TRBV4-1; clone size: few
CDR3 protein: CASSSPLDRVNSPLHF; CDR3 DNA: TGTGCCAGCAGTTCCCCCTTGGACAGGGTAAATTCACCCCTCCACTTT; J gene: TRBJ1-6; D gene: TRBD1; V gene: TRBV27; clone size: -
CDR3 protein: CASSYSGTGNTGELFF; CDR3 DNA: TGCGCCAGCAGCTACTCCGGGACAGGGAACACCGGGGAGCTGTTTTTT; J gene: TRBJ2-2; D gene: TRBD1; V gene: TRBV5-1; clone size: -
CDR3 protein: CASSLWTGGIGNTIYF; CDR3 DNA: TGTGCCAGCAGTTTATGGACAGGGGGCATTGGAAACACCATATATTTT; J gene: TRBJ1-3; D gene: TRBD1; V gene: TRBV28; clone size: -
CDR3 protein: CASSSLPPGSSYEQYF; CDR3 DNA: TGTGCCAGCAGCTCATTACCCCCGGGGAGCTCCTACGAGCAGTACTTC; J gene: TRBJ2-7; D gene: -; V gene: TRBV27; clone size: -
CDR3 protein: CAWSVLSSNQPQHF; CDR3 DNA: TGTGCCTGGAGTGTCCTGAGTAGCAATCAGCCCCAGCATTTT; J gene: TRBJ1-5; D gene: -; V gene: TRBV30; clone size: -
CDR3 protein: CASSLGGYNSPLHF; CDR3 DNA: TGTGCCAGCAGCTTAGGCGGGTACAATTCACCCCTCCACTTT; J gene: TRBJ1-6; D gene: -; V gene: TRBV7-6; clone size: -
CDR3 protein: CASSEVRGQTGNTIYF; CDR3 DNA: TGTGCCAGCAGTGAGGTTCGCGGGCAAACTGGAAACACCATATATTTT; J gene: TRBJ1-3; D gene: -; V gene: TRBV2; clone size: -
CDR3 protein: CASSLRHFTGELFF; CDR3 DNA: TGTGCCAGCAGCTTACGACACTTCACCGGGGAGCTGTTTTTT; J gene: TRBJ2-2; D gene: -; V gene: TRBV7-3; clone size: -
CDR3 protein: CASSLVGGGSTDTQYF; CDR3 DNA: TGTGCCAGCAGCTTAGTAGGCGGGGGGAGCACAGATACGCAGTATTTT; J gene: TRBJ2-3; D gene: TRBD2; V gene: TRBV7-2; clone size: -
CDR3 protein: CASSPTEKGQPQHF; CDR3 DNA: TGTGCCAGCAGCCCGACAGAGAAAGGTCAGCCCCAGCATTTT; J gene: TRBJ1-5; D gene: -; V gene: TRBV7-2; clone size: -
CDR3 protein: CASSLDRFSGNTIYF; CDR3 DNA: TGTGCCAGTAGCCTTGACAGGTTCTCTGGAAACACCATATATTTT; J gene: TRBJ1-3; D gene: -; V gene: TRBV19; clone size: -
CDR3 protein: CAISAVVSGNTIYF; CDR3 DNA: TGTGCCATCAGCGCGGTCGTATCTGGAAACACCATATATTTT; J gene: TRBJ1-3; D gene: -; V gene: TRBV10-3; clone size: once
CDR3 protein: CASRQQGTASHEQYF; CDR3 DNA: TGTGCCAGCAGGCAACAGGGGACGGCGTCCCACGAGCAGTACTTC; J gene: TRBJ2-7; D gene: TRBD1; V gene: TRBV6-5; clone size: -
CDR3 protein: CASTPATSRSYEQYF; CDR3 DNA: TGTGCCAGCACTCCCGCGACTAGCCGCTCCTACGAGCAGTACTTC; J gene: TRBJ2-7; D gene: TRBD2; V gene: TRBV2; clone size: few
CDR3 protein: CASSYSWGGGSEKLFF; CDR3 DNA: TGTGCCAGCAGTTACTCGTGGGGGGGAGGGAGTGAAAAACTGTTTTTT; J gene: TRBJ1-4; D gene: -; V gene: TRBV6-5; clone size: -
CDR3 protein: CASKTGGDQPQHF; CDR3 DNA: TGTGCCAGCAAAACAGGGGGCGATCAGCCCCAGCATTTT; J gene: TRBJ1-5; D gene: TRBD1; V gene: TRBV12-3/TRBV12-4; clone size: -
CDR3 protein: CASSSQGTYGYTF; CDR3 DNA: TGTGCCAGCAGTTCCCAGGGTACTTATGGCTACACCTTC; J gene: TRBJ1-2; D gene: -; V gene: TRBV6-5; clone size: -
CDR3 protein: CASRPGQGNEQFF; CDR3 DNA: TGTGCCAGCAGACCGGGACAGGGAAATGAGCAGTTCTTC; J gene: TRBJ2-1; D gene: TRBD1; V gene: TRBV12-3/TRBV12-4; clone size: -
CDR3 protein: CASSDRGRRGYTF; CDR3 DNA: TGTGCCAGTAGCGACAGGGGGCGTCGTGGCTACACCTTC; J gene: TRBJ1-2; D gene: TRBD1; V gene: TRBV19; clone size: -